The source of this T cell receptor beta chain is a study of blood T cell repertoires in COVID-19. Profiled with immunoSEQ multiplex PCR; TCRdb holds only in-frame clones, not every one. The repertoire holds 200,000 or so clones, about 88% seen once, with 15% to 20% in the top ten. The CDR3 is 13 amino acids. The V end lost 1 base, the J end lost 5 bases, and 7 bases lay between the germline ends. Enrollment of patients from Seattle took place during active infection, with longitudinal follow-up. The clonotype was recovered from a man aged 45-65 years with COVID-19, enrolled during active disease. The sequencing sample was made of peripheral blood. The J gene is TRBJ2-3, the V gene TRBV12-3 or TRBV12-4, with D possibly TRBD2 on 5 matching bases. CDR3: CASSLVGVDTQYF. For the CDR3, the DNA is TGTGCCAGCAGTTTAGTCGGGGTAGATACGCAGTATTTT.